Listed below are T cell receptor beta chains from one sample, sequenced in a study of cytomegalovirus exposure and HLA in healthy donors. The table came from immunoSEQ multiplex PCR; TCRdb's copy has only in-frame clones and leaves some out. The sample contains about 140,000 clones, over 65% of which appear only once. Sequences were obtained from PBMCs. The receptors were sampled from a woman in her thirties in good health and CMV-seronegative. Both conserved end residues are part of each CDR3. The D gene is left open where the match is weak. Clone size, where shown, is once, few, many, or a class for clones that have expanded.

v_gene,j_gene,abundance,d_gene,CDR3aa,CDR3nt
TRBV6-1,TRBJ1-2,NA,NA,CASSKDIIGGYTF,TGTGCCAGCAGTAAGGACATAATCGGTGGCTACACCTTC
TRBV4-1,TRBJ2-7,NA,TRBD2,CASSHPSAGVAYEQYF,TGCGCCAGCAGCCACCCATCGGCGGGAGTCGCCTACGAGCAGTACTTC
TRBV7-8,TRBJ1-5,NA,NA,CASSPGSHGVGNQPQHF,TGTGCCAGCAGCCCCGGGTCGCACGGTGTTGGCAATCAGCCCCAGCATTTT
TRBV7-3,TRBJ2-3,NA,TRBD2,CASSLIGRGGLGTDTQYF,TGTGCCAGCAGCTTAATTGGACGGGGGGGCCTAGGCACAGATACGCAGTATTTT
TRBV4-2,TRBJ2-3,NA,TRBD2,CASSLQWTSGDSDTQYF,TGTGCCAGCAGCCTCCAATGGACTAGCGGGGACTCAGATACGCAGTATTTT
TRBV11-2,TRBJ1-3,once,TRBD1,CASSPNRGGGNTIYF,TGTGCCAGCAGCCCTAACAGGGGAGGCGGAAACACCATATATTTT
TRBV28,TRBJ2-5,NA,NA,CASSFSRTRETQYF,TGTGCCAGCAGTTTCTCCAGAACCCGCGAGACCCAGTACTTC
TRBV7-9,TRBJ2-1,NA,NA,CASSFVLAYEQFF,TGTGCCAGCAGCTTTGTCCTAGCCTATGAGCAGTTCTTC
TRBV5-1,TRBJ2-7,NA,NA,CASSLAAGGEQYF,TGCGCCAGCAGCTTGGCCGCCGGGGGCGAGCAGTACTTC
TRBV4-1,TRBJ2-1,NA,TRBD2,CASSLPGLAGGQGDEQFF,TGCGCCAGCAGCCTGCCGGGACTAGCGGGAGGGCAAGGCGATGAGCAGTTCTTC
TRBV9,TRBJ1-2,once,TRBD1,CASSAGQTVGYGYTF,TGTGCCAGCAGCGCGGGACAGACAGTCGGATATGGCTACACCTTC
TRBV18,TRBJ1-1,NA,TRBD1,CASSPRQGAGPEGTEAFF,TGTGCCAGCTCACCGAGACAGGGGGCTGGACCCGAGGGGACTGAAGCTTTCTTT
TRBV5-1,TRBJ2-7,NA,NA,CASSPGVTAEIERYF,TGCGCCAGCAGCCCGGGGGTCACGGCCGAGATCGAGAGGTACTTC
TRBV4-1,TRBJ1-1,NA,NA,CASSHFSGYDTEAFF,TGCGCCAGCAGCCATTTCTCCGGGTACGACACTGAAGCTTTCTTT
TRBV28,TRBJ1-5,NA,NA,CASRTQGNQPQHF,TGTGCCAGCAGGACACAGGGCAATCAGCCCCAGCATTTT
TRBV7-9,TRBJ1-1,NA,NA,CASSLLVGNTEAFF,TGTGCCAGCAGCTTGCTAGTAGGGAACACTGAAGCTTTCTTT
TRBV10-3,TRBJ1-1,NA,NA,CAIKGTPGVTDTEAFF,TGTGCCATCAAGGGGACCCCAGGGGTGACGGACACTGAAGCTTTCTTT
TRBV9,TRBJ2-1,NA,TRBD2,CASSVGGGGGNEQFF,TGTGCCAGCAGCGTCGGGGGCGGGGGGGGAAATGAGCAGTTCTTC
TRBV20-1,TRBJ2-3,NA,NA,CSPEGGDTQYF,TGCAGTCCCGAGGGTGGAGATACGCAGTATTTT
TRBV27,TRBJ2-1,NA,TRBD1,CASSPTGSEQFF,TGTGCCAGCAGTCCGACAGGGAGTGAGCAGTTCTTC
TRBV9,TRBJ2-5,few,NA,CASSVGPGVAVQETQYF,TGTGCCAGCAGCGTTGGGCCCGGGGTAGCGGTACAAGAGACCCAGTACTTC
TRBV29-1,TRBJ1-2,NA,NA,CSVEDGINYGYTF,TGCAGCGTTGAAGACGGGATAAACTATGGCTACACCTTC
TRBV5-4,TRBJ2-5,NA,TRBD2,CASSLGTSQETQYF,TGTGCCAGCAGCTTAGGGACTAGCCAAGAGACCCAGTACTTC
TRBV18,TRBJ2-7,NA,NA,CASSSPGQAYEQYF,TGTGCCAGCTCCTCCCCCGGACAAGCCTACGAGCAGTACTTC
TRBV19,TRBJ1-5,NA,TRBD1,CASSTQGDQPQHF,TGTGCCAGTTCCACTCAGGGGGATCAGCCCCAGCATTTT
TRBV27,TRBJ1-2,NA,TRBD1,CASRRTGGDYGYTF,TGTGCCAGCAGACGAACAGGGGGGGACTATGGCTACACCTTC
TRBV5-1,TRBJ2-1,NA,NA,CASRTPNRDEQFF,TGCGCCAGCCGAACCCCGAATCGGGATGAGCAGTTCTTC
TRBV28,TRBJ1-2,once,NA,CASSSPGTRDYTF,TGTGCCAGCAGTTCCCCCGGGACAAGGGACTACACCTTC
TRBV9,TRBJ2-3,NA,TRBD2,CASSPGLAGGETDTQYF,TGTGCCAGCAGCCCAGGACTAGCGGGGGGAGAGACAGATACGCAGTATTTT
TRBV4-1,TRBJ2-5,NA,TRBD2,CASSLYSGTSVRETQYF,TGCGCCAGCAGCCTTTATTCCGGGACTAGCGTGAGAGAGACCCAGTACTTC
TRBV6-5,TRBJ2-5,NA,NA,CASSRELTGETQYF,TGTGCCAGCAGTAGGGAACTGACGGGGGAGACCCAGTACTTC
TRBV5-1,TRBJ1-4,NA,TRBD1,CASSLNFLMGQGPGNEKLFF,TGCGCCAGCAGCTTGAATTTCTTAATGGGACAGGGCCCAGGGAATGAAAAACTGTTTTTT
TRBV6-6,TRBJ2-1,NA,TRBD1,CASTPDRGNEQFF,TGTGCCAGCACCCCCGACAGGGGCAATGAGCAGTTCTTC
TRBV7-2,TRBJ2-7,few,TRBD2,CASSFQTSSPYEQYF,TGTGCCAGCAGCTTTCAGACTAGCAGCCCATACGAGCAGTACTTC
TRBV21-1,TRBJ2-3,few,NA,CASSKVEEDTQYF,TGTGCCAGCAGCAAAGTGGAGGAAGATACGCAGTATTTT
TRBV2,TRBJ1-2,NA,NA,CARGGPPNYGYTF,TGTGCCAGGGGAGGCCCACCGAATTATGGCTACACCTTC
TRBV2,TRBJ2-2,NA,TRBD2,CASLEGGLSTGELFF,TGTGCCAGCCTTGAGGGAGGGCTGAGCACCGGGGAGCTGTTTTTT
TRBV28,TRBJ2-1,NA,TRBD2,CASSGLAGGRSYNEQFF,TGTGCCAGCTCGGGACTAGCGGGAGGTCGGTCCTACAATGAGCAGTTCTTC
TRBV28,TRBJ1-4,NA,NA,CASSLLGREGEKLFF,TGTGCCAGCAGTTTACTCGGCAGGGAGGGTGAAAAACTGTTTTTT
TRBV7-8,TRBJ2-3,once,NA,CASSFTGNIDTQYF,TGTGCCAGCAGCTTCACGGGTAATATAGATACGCAGTATTTT
TRBV27,TRBJ1-6,few,NA,CASSLQADTLNSPLHF,TGTGCCAGCAGCCTGCAGGCGGACACGCTTAATTCACCCCTCCACTTT
TRBV7-9,TRBJ2-3,NA,TRBD2,CASSSPKGSGSTDTQYF,TGTGCCAGCAGCTCCCCAAAGGGTAGCGGGAGCACAGATACGCAGTATTTT
TRBV6-1,TRBJ1-2,NA,TRBD1,CASSEIWGQAGYTF,TGTGCCAGCAGTGAAATCTGGGGACAGGCTGGCTACACCTTC